The 20 T cell receptor beta chains in this list originate from one sample, sequenced in a study of shared clonotypes between healthy human individuals. Profiled with immunoSEQ multiplex PCR; TCRdb holds only in-frame clones, not every one. This table has around 2,000,000 clones, under 95% appearing once. Naive CD8 cells lacked CD45RO, underwent positive selection for CCR7 and left out terminally differentiated effector memory CD45RA+ cells. The specimen sequenced was naive CD8+ T cells from PBMCs. These receptors came from a man aged 18 to 30 in good health. Some clones in this sample may be carry-over from other donors' samples.

This chain links TRBV27 with TRBJ2-2; TRBD1 matches at 7 bases. V lost 1 base, J lost 5 bases, and 4 bases stayed unmatched. The CDR3 is made up of 15 amino acids. Germline values: CDR1 MNHEY, CDR2 SMNVEV (reference sequence). In DNA form, the CDR3 reads TGTGCCAGCAGTTTATGGGACAGCAAAACCGGGGAGCTGTTTTTT. Translation gives CASSLWDSKTGELFF.

The rearrangement joins TRBV6-1 to TRBJ2-1; unclear D gene. The germline V and J ends were trimmed by 4 bases and 2 bases, with 12 bases remaining between them. CDR1 MNHNS and CDR2 SASEGT come from the germline V gene. The CDR3 extends over 15 amino acids. The CDR3 sequence: CASSVGQPPYNEQFF. The CDR3 bases are TGTGCCAGCAGTGTCGGTCAGCCTCCCTACAATGAGCAGTTCTTC.

V and J are TRBV6-1 and TRBJ2-7, with D unclear. Germline-derived CDR1 and CDR2 are MNHNS and SASEGT. The CDR3 has 12 amino acids. The V and J ends lost 2 bases and 7 bases respectively, with 9 bases between them. The CDR3 sequence: CASSESWVEQYF. The CDR3 coding sequence is TGTGCCAGCAGTGAATCTTGGGTAGAGCAGTACTTC.

This chain connects TRBV27 to TRBJ1-2; D is uncertain. CDR1 is MNHEY, CDR2 SMNVEV, per germline (reference sequence). CDR3 length: 13 amino acids. V was cut by 2 bases and J by 7 bases, with 11 bases left in between. The CDR3 region has the DNA TGTGCCAGCAGTTTAGGGGAGGATTTTGGCTACACCTTC. Translation gives CASSLGEDFGYTF.

This clone was recorded only once. This sequence joins TRBV27 and TRBJ1-2; the match to TRBD1 covers 12 bases. V was pared by 8 bases and J by 1 base, with 11 bases of the junction left unmatched. From germline, CDR1 is MNHEY and CDR2 SMNVEV (reference sequence). The CDR3 consists of 17 residues. The CDR3 loop is CASAPGQGALLNYGYTF. DNA for the CDR3: TGTGCCAGCGCCCCGGGACAGGGGGCCTTACTTAACTATGGCTACACCTTC.

J is TRBJ1-2 and V is TRBV5-4; D unclear. V lost 1 base, J lost 3 bases, and 7 bases lay in between. CDR1 and CDR2 (germline): SGHNT, YYREEE (reference sequence). The CDR3 runs to 13 residues. In DNA, the CDR3 is TGTGCCAGCAGCTTGAATGCCGACTATGGCTACACCTTC. Translation gives CASSLNADYGYTF.

Only one count was recorded for this clone. Other DNA sequences in the sample encode the same CDR3. The rearrangement uses TRBV9 and TRBJ2-7; TRBD2 agrees at 11 bases. This CDR3 is built from 16 residues. Trimming cost V 4 bases and J 0 bases; bases outside gene matches: 6. The germline V gene encodes CDR1 SGDLS and CDR2 YYNGEE. CDR3 region: CASSHGTSGSSYEQYF. CDR3 in DNA: TGTGCCAGCAGCCACGGGACTAGCGGCAGCTCCTACGAGCAGTACTTC.

The genes are TRBV5-8 and TRBJ1-1; D is perhaps TRBD1 (5 bases). CDR1 and CDR2 (germline): SGHTS, YDEGEE. This CDR3 contains 15 residues. Trimming removed 2 bases at V and 6 bases at J, with 17 bases between. The CDR3 DNA reads as TGTGCCAGCAGCTTCACGGGGGGAAGGGTGGCTGAAGCTTTCTTT. Amino acids: CASSFTGGRVAEAFF.

In its sample, this clone was seen once. The chain links TRBV29-1 to TRBJ2-7; D gene ambiguous. The CDR3 has 11 amino acids. CDR1 and CDR2 (germline): SQVTM, ANQGSEA. Trimming stripped 3 bases from V and 6 bases from J, with 9 bases between. CDR3 amino acids: CSVDGESEQYF. The CDR3 coding sequence is TGCAGCGTTGATGGAGAGTCCGAGCAGTACTTC.

This clone was counted only a few times. The chain is built from TRBV6-5 and TRBJ1-1, with D uncertain. Between the trimmed V and J ends, which lost 3 bases and 4 bases, there was a span of 15 bases. This CDR3 is 15 amino acids long. CDR1 MNHEY and CDR2 SVGAGI come from the germline V gene. The chain's CDR3 is CASSYGIGLSTEAFF. The CDR3 DNA is TGTGCCAGCAGTTATGGTATAGGGTTGAGCACTGAAGCTTTCTTT.

The genes are TRBV6-1 and TRBJ2-3, with TRBD1 matching over 8 bases. From germline, CDR1 is MNHNS and CDR2 SASEGT. The V and J ends lost 2 bases and 6 bases, in that order; junction bases with no gene match: 13. The CDR3 has 17 residues. Here the CDR3 DNA reads TGTGCCAGCAGTGAATACGGGTTGCAGGGGGCTGTTGATACGCAGTATTTT. Residues: CASSEYGLQGAVDTQYF.

Written as DNA, the CDR3 is TGTGCCAGCAGCTTTGGACTAGCGGATTACAATGAGCAGTTCTTC. Translating it yields CASSFGLADYNEQFF. J is TRBJ2-1 and V is TRBV7-2, with TRBD2 matching over 10 bases. The trim removed 3 bases at V and 4 bases at J, leaving 3 bases unmatched. This CDR3 has 15 amino acids. CDR1 and CDR2 from the germline V gene are SGHTA and FQGNSA. Full variable domain (outside the CDR3, taken from reference TRBV7-2 and TRBJ2-1): GAGVSQSPSNKVTEKGKDVELRCDPISGHTALYWYRQSLGQGLEFLIYFQGNSAPDKSGLPSDRFSAERTGGSVSTLTIQRTQQEDSAVYLCASSFGLADYNEQFFGPGTRLTVL.

The gene calls are TRBV4-3 and TRBJ1-5, with D maybe TRBD1 (6 bases). The CDR3 contains 13 residues. V dropped 4 bases and J dropped 8 bases, with 12 bases sitting between them. Germline values: CDR1 LGHNA, CDR2 YSLEER. CDR3 sequence reads: CASSLTRGEPQHF. For the CDR3, the DNA is TGCGCCAGCAGCCTGACCAGGGGAGAGCCCCAGCATTTT.

The chain recombines TRBV5-1 with TRBJ2-7; TRBD1 matches at 8 bases. The germline V gene encodes CDR1 SGHRS and CDR2 YFSETQ. V shed 0 bases and J 2 bases; nucleotides not matched to a gene: 7. The CDR3 has 16 amino acids. The CDR3: CASSLGAGTGAYEQYF. The CDR3 nucleotides are TGCGCCAGCAGCTTGGGGGCCGGGACAGGCGCCTACGAGCAGTACTTC.

This chain links TRBV2 with TRBJ2-3; TRBD2 matches 13 bases. Germline CDR1 is SNHLY and CDR2 is FYNNEI. The CDR3 extends over 16 amino acids. Trimming removed 6 bases from V and 0 bases from J; junction bases left unmatched: 3. The CDR3 sequence: CASRGTSGTSTDTQYF. Here the CDR3 DNA reads TGTGCCAGCAGAGGGACTAGCGGGACAAGCACAGATACGCAGTATTTT.

V is TRBV4-1 and J is TRBJ2-7; unclear D gene. Germline V gives CDR1 MGHRA, CDR2 YSYEKL. Trimming left V 3 bases short and J 4 bases short, with 22 bases between. The CDR3 loop spans 17 amino acids. CDR3 sequence (DNA): TGCGCCAGCAGCCAGTCCGCGAGACCCTCAGAATCTTACGAGCAGTACTTC. This sequence encodes CASSQSARPSESYEQYF.

Written as DNA, the CDR3 is TGTGCCAGCAGCTATAACAGGGTGAACACCTACAATGAGCAGTTCTTC. This gives the protein CASSYNRVNTYNEQFF. The genes are TRBV21-1 and TRBJ2-1; no DNA check was done on the table's D call, TRBD1. TRBV21-1 is a pseudogene. The CDR3 loop spans 16 amino acids.

Comments on this clone: The same CDR3 is also encoded by other DNA sequences in this sample. The gene calls are TRBV9 and TRBJ2-7, with 7 bases lining up with TRBD2. This CDR3 has 14 amino acids. Per the germline V gene, CDR1 is SGDLS and CDR2 is YYNGEE. Unmatched junction bases numbered 5, after V lost 3 bases and J lost 2 bases. Here the CDR3 reads CASSASGKTYEQYF. CDR3 nucleotide sequence: TGTGCCAGCAGCGCTAGCGGTAAGACCTACGAGCAGTACTTC.

This chain links TRBV7-7 with TRBJ2-5, with TRBD2 matching 7 bases. The V and J ends lost 5 bases and 5 bases, in that order; junction bases with no gene match: 11. Germline lookup yields CDR1 SSHAT and CDR2 FNYEAQ (reference sequence). The CDR3 length is 15 residues. The CDR3 DNA reads TGTGCCAGCAGCCCCGCTGGACTAGGTGGGGAGACCCAGTACTTC. This gives the protein CASSPAGLGGETQYF. Based on the CDR3 plus reference TRBV7-7 and TRBJ2-5, the full variable domain is GAGVSQSPRYKVTKRGQDVTLRCDPISSHATLYWYQQALGQGPEFLTYFNYEAQPDKSGLPSDRFSAERPEGSISTLTIQRTEQRDSAMYRCASSPAGLGGETQYFGPGTRLLVL.

The chain couples TRBV27 to TRBJ2-7, with D uncertain. The CDR3 spans 17 residues. Germline V gene sequence: CDR1 MNHEY, CDR2 SMNVEV (reference sequence). V was cut by 2 bases and J by 0 bases, with 17 bases left in between. CDR3 region: CASSLRSGSSTSYEQYF. The CDR3 DNA sequence: TGTGCCAGCAGTTTAAGATCGGGCTCTTCAACCTCCTACGAGCAGTACTTC.